One sample yielded the 12 T cell receptor beta chains listed below, sequenced in a study of control samples from healthy donors and cancer patients. Produced via immunoSEQ multiplex PCR; TCRdb's table is partial and in-frame only. The sample holds about 160,000 clones, around 96% seen once. The sequencing input was blood. The receptors shown here come from a young woman in good health.

This chain uses TRBV5-1 with TRBJ1-1; D gene ambiguous. V was trimmed by 0 bases and J by 0 bases, leaving 9 bases between them. Germline CDR1 SGHRS, CDR2 YFSETQ. The CDR3 is 15 residues long. CDR3 amino acids: CASSLDSGMNTEAFF. Written as DNA, the CDR3 is TGCGCCAGCAGCTTGGATTCGGGCATGAACACTGAAGCTTTCTTT.

The rearrangement joins TRBV6-5 to TRBJ2-1; 7 positions match TRBD1. The CDR3 runs 16 residues. J gave up 4 bases and V 4 bases, and 10 bases lay outside the gene matches. CDR1 is MNHEY and CDR2 is SVGAGI in the germline V gene. In DNA form, the CDR3 reads TGTGCCAGCAGTTGGGGAATGGGACAGAGATACAATGAGCAGTTCTTC. This encodes CASSWGMGQRYNEQFF.

The chain employs TRBV27 and TRBJ1-5, with D tentatively TRBD1 (6 bases). The CDR3 sequence is 14 residues long. Trimming removed 5 bases at V and 7 bases at J, with 15 bases between. The germline V gene has CDR1 MNHEY and CDR2 SMNVEV (reference sequence). The CDR3 protein is CASSIRNRAQPQHF. CDR3 DNA: TGTGCCAGCAGTATCCGGAACAGGGCCCAGCCCCAGCATTTT.

The chain has TRBV19 and TRBJ1-2, with a possible D match to TRBD1 (6 bases). CDR1 LNHDA and CDR2 SQIVND come from the germline V gene (reference sequence). This CDR3 has 18 residues. Trimming shortened V by 3 bases and J by 3 bases, and 23 bases separated the two germline ends. The CDR3 loop reads CASSILRLGRGGDYGYTF. CDR3 in DNA: TGTGCCAGTAGTATCCTCCGTCTAGGCAGGGGAGGTGACTATGGCTACACCTTC.

This clone has just one count. This chain connects TRBV19 to TRBJ2-1, with TRBD2 identical over 11 bases. The CDR3 loop spans 15 amino acids. Per the germline V gene, CDR1 is LNHDA and CDR2 is SQIVND (reference sequence). J lost 3 bases, V lost 5 bases, and 3 bases had no gene match. Here the CDR3 DNA reads TGTGCCAGTAGTTCGGGACTAGCGGACTACAATGAGCAGTTCTTC. It is translated as CASSSGLADYNEQFF. Using reference TRBV19 and TRBJ2-1 for the parts outside the CDR3, the full variable domain is DGGITQSPKYLFRKEGQNVTLSCEQNLNHDAMYWYRQDPGQGLRLIYYSQIVNDFQKGDIAEGYSVSREKKESFPLTVTSAQKNPTAFYLCASSSGLADYNEQFFGPGTRLTVL.

The chain has TRBV10-2 and TRBJ2-1; 7 nucleotides agree with TRBD2. Germline loops: CDR1 WSHSY, CDR2 SAAADI. There are 16 residues in the CDR3. The V gene end was trimmed by 6 bases and the J gene end by 6 bases; junction bases not matched to a gene: 14. This CDR3 reads CASRHRVGGSGNEQFF. The CDR3 DNA follows: TGCGCCAGCAGACACCGCGTGGGCGGGAGTGGCAATGAGCAGTTCTTC.

This chain connects TRBV28 to TRBJ1-1; 8 positions match TRBD1. V gave up 6 bases and J gave up 4 bases; unmatched junction bases: 7. This CDR3 has 14 amino acids. Germline CDR1 and CDR2: MDHEN and SYDVKM. The CDR3 sequence: CASRMDRDFTEAFF. CDR3 sequence (DNA): TGTGCCAGCAGGATGGACAGGGACTTCACTGAAGCTTTCTTT.

The gene calls are TRBV7-6 and TRBJ1-5, with D hard to call. V lost 2 bases to trimming and J lost 2 bases, with 7 bases between them. The V gene's germline CDR1 is SGHVS and CDR2 FNYEAQ. CDR3 size: 14 residues. CDR3: CASSLRAGNQPQHF. The CDR3 DNA follows: TGTGCCAGCAGCTTAAGGGCAGGCAATCAGCCCCAGCATTTT.

V gene TRBV9 combines with J gene TRBJ1-2; D gene ambiguous. The CDR3 is made up of 14 amino acids. Between the trimmed V and J ends, which lost 6 bases and 3 bases, there was a span of 15 bases. From germline, CDR1 is SGDLS and CDR2 YYNGEE. The CDR3 bases are TGTGCCAGCACCCCCGGGAATGGCGACTATGGCTACACCTTC. Amino acids: CASTPGNGDYGYTF.

CDR3 nucleotide sequence: TGTGCCAGCAGTTTCCCTTCGACAGGGAAAAATGGCTACACCTTC. It yields the protein CASSFPSTGKNGYTF. The chain employs TRBV28 and TRBJ1-2; 7 nucleotides match TRBD1. In germline, CDR1 is MDHEN, CDR2 SYDVKM. The CDR3 loop spans 15 amino acids. The trim removed 3 bases at V and 6 bases at J, leaving 10 bases unmatched.

V and J are TRBV2 and TRBJ2-3; a weak D match, TRBD2 (6 bases). There are 14 residues in the CDR3. Germline V CDR1 and CDR2: SNHLY, FYNNEI. Trimming left V 3 bases short and J 0 bases short, with 7 bases between. CDR3 DNA sequence: TGTGCCAGCAGTGATCGGGGGAGCACAGATACGCAGTATTTT. Encoded protein: CASSDRGSTDTQYF.

The V call is TRBV3-1 (or the pseudogene TRBV3-2), the J call TRBJ2-2; a possible D gene is TRBD2 (5 bases). This CDR3 is 16 amino acids long. V lost 0 bases, J lost 5 bases, and 13 bases lay in between. In germline, CDR1 is LGHDT, CDR2 YNNKEL (reference sequence). Here the CDR3 reads CASSQEGVGRTGELFF. CDR3 nucleotide sequence: TGTGCCAGCAGCCAAGAAGGTGTGGGGAGAACCGGGGAGCTGTTTTTT.